This TCR beta chain is from a study of CD8 T cells in Susac syndrome. Germline V gene lookup returns CDR1 MNHEY and CDR2 SMNVEV (reference sequence). V trimming: 7 bases; J trimming: 10 bases; junction bases outside the gene matches: 16. The CDR3 spans 16 residues. Healthy donors served as the controls. They were matched for age and sex. cDNA came from about 0.5 to 1 ug RNA primed by random hexamers. TCRdb recomputed calls from the immunoSEQ multiplex PCR reads with MiXCR, one row per CDR3 protein. Among nearly 70,000 distinct CDR3 sequences listed, around 95% were seen once. Sequenced input: CD8+ T cells from PBMCs. This TCR came from a human donor in good health. The chain has TRBV27 and TRBJ2-1; TRBD2 agrees at 10 bases. CDR3 protein: CASIRRSGGDRGEQFF. The CDR3 DNA sequence: TGTGCCAGCATTAGGAGGAGCGGGGGGGATAGAGGGGAGCAGTTCTTC.